The entry below gives a single TCR beta chain sequence along with its context. The antigen remains undetermined. Trimming removed 5 bases from V and 0 bases from J, with 8 bases in between. This CDR3 is built from 14 residues. Germline V gene sequence: CDR1 MNHEY, CDR2 SVGAGI. This record belongs to a study of glioma-infiltrating T cells after dendritic cell vaccination. Study-wide points: Survival was not directly related to TCR clonality in these patients.

Primers: 60 V beta forward and 13 J beta reverse. Method: immunoSEQ multiplex PCR; TCRdb's copy keeps in-frame clones and lacks some. The data show around 89,000 clones, around 84% seen once. This TCR was recovered from a human donor with glioblastoma. The chain links TRBV6-5 to TRBJ1-5; no clear D gene. Specimen: blood, collected before dendritic cell vaccination. The CDR3 DNA reads TGTGCCAGCAGTCTCACTTATAGCAATCAGCCCCAGCATTTT. Translated: CASSLTYSNQPQHF.